This T cell receptor beta chain was recorded in a study of regulatory T cells in long-lasting Graves disease. This clonotype appeared a few times. Its cognate antigen is unknown. Time point denoted: newly diagnosed GD, antithyroid drugs for less than 3 months. Making the TCR library involved RNA that had been extracted from PBMCs. Study findings and constraints: Owing to a sample size that was small, accuracy may have been reduced.

Through Arm-PCR of CDR3 regions and iRepertoire HTBI primers, TCR beta libraries were built. TCRdb re-called the multiplex PCR reads through MiXCR, storing one row per CDR3 protein. The table shows about 540,000 distinct CDR3 sequences, with approximately 15% occurring only once. Germline V gene data show CDR1 as MGHDK and CDR2 as SYGVNS. V lost 2 bases and J lost 4, with 14 bases in between. This CDR3 spans 15 amino acids. Separately, the same data were catalogued under a study of T cells in Graves' hyperthyroidism and ophthalmopathy.

The chain links TRBV25-1 to TRBJ2-5; D may match TRBD1 or TRBD2 (5 bases each). Specimen: peripheral blood mononuclear cells (PBMCs), collected at new diagnosis, from a patient treated with antithyroid drugs. This receptor was identified in a man aged 25-45 years with Graves disease. CDR3 sequence: CASSELPGRGETQYF. DNA for the CDR3: TGTGCCAGCAGTGAACTGCCGGGACGGGGAGAGACCCAGTACTTC.